These 3 T cell receptor beta chains share one sample of origin, sequenced in a study of CD8+ T cells in alopecia areata. Sequencing relied on a cDNA template that was reverse transcribed from extracted RNA. Repertoires were generated with immunoSEQ multiplex PCR, while TCRdb's copy carries only in-frame clones and drops some. This sample has some 120,000 clones; 45% to 60% occur once, and the top ten carry less than 5.5%. This specimen was CD4+ T cells sorted from blood, taken at week 0. Receptors were obtained from a human donor with alopecia areata.

This clone came up a few times. The chain couples TRBV18 to TRBJ2-5, with a weak D call TRBD1 (6 bases). The CDR3 covers 15 residues. Trimming shortened V by 1 base and J by 5 bases, and 14 bases separated the two germline ends. The germline V gene encodes CDR1 KGHSH and CDR2 LQKENI. CDR3 DNA: TGTGCCAGCTCACCACGCAACAGGGAAGTCGAGACCCAGTACTTC. Its protein is CASSPRNREVETQYF.

The chain combines TRBV4-3 with TRBJ1-2; TRBD1 aligns across 7 bases. Germline-derived CDR1 and CDR2 are LGHNA and YSLEER. This CDR3 spans 14 amino acids. V lost 0 bases to trimming and J lost 3 bases; unmatched junction nucleotides: 1. CDR3 amino acids: CASSQETGDYGYTF. As DNA, the CDR3 is TGCGCCAGCAGCCAAGAAACAGGGGACTATGGCTACACCTTC.

In its sample, this clone was seen a few times. This chain joins TRBV29-1 and TRBJ1-1; D unresolved. This CDR3 spans 13 amino acids. Trimming took off 7 bases at V and 1 base at J, with 13 bases between the two ends. Germline CDR1 is SQVTM and CDR2 is ANQGSEA. In DNA form, the CDR3 reads TGCAGCGCACACAGCTTATCGAACACTGAAGCTTTCTTT. Its protein product is CSAHSLSNTEAFF.